Included here is one T cell receptor beta chain sequence, with context. Its antigen is unknown. The data were obtained in a study of T cell responses to AZD1222 COVID-19 vaccine. General study results and limits: Scientists sampled the repertoires only once the peak T cell response had passed. Possibly, clonal diversity was underestimated; donors were largely white British and included more females.

TCRdb keeps only in-frame clones here, not all; method: immunoSEQ multiplex PCR. The table lists more than 75,000 clones, 90% of them singletons, with 5.4% in the top ten. The TCR sequence derives from an adult who received the AZD1222 COVID-19 vaccine. The material was peripheral blood, obtained 28 days after the second AZD1222 dose.

CDR3 sequence: CASSSMRRGVYNEQFF. The CDR3 DNA reads TGTGCCAGCAGTTCGATGCGGCGGGGGGTCTACAATGAGCAGTTCTTC. This rearrangement joins TRBV6-5 to TRBJ2-1, with 8 positions matching TRBD2. The CDR3 is 16 residues long. Germline CDR1 and CDR2: MNHEY and SVGAGI. The V gene end was trimmed by 4 bases and the J gene end by 3 bases; junction bases not matched to a gene: 8.